The rows below give T cell receptor beta chains drawn from one sample of a study of tumor-infiltrating lymphocytes in glioblastoma multiforme. TCRdb passed the multiplex PCR reads through MiXCR, listing each CDR3 protein once. Among some 32,000 distinct CDR3 sequences, roughly 64% were seen once, and the ten largest hold roughly 33%. The sequencing sample was made of brain tumor tissue. These receptors were collected from a male donor with glioblastoma. Each CDR3 is given with its conserved first and last residue. The D gene is left open where the match is weak. Clone size, where shown, is once, few, many, or a class for clones that have expanded.

>many|TRBD1|TRBJ1-4|TRBV28
TGTGCCAGTACAGGGGGAACTAATGAAAAACTGTTTTTT
CASTGGTNEKLFF
>medium-sized|-|TRBJ2-1|TRBV4-1
TGCGCCAGCAGCCAAGGAGGAAACCTCTTTGAGCAGTTCTTC
CASSQGGNLFEQFF
>-|-|TRBJ2-2|TRBV11-3
TGTGCCAGCAGCTCTACAGGGACCGGGGAGCTGTTTTTT
CASSSTGTGELFF
>many|TRBD2|TRBJ2-3|TRBV5-4
TGTGCCAGCAGCCCCGGGGGAGGGCTAGCGGGCACAGATACGCAGTATTTT
CASSPGGGLAGTDTQYF
>-|TRBD2|TRBJ2-3|TRBV11-3
TGTGCCAGCAGCCGAAGACTAGCGGGCACAGATACGCAGTATTTT
CASSRRLAGTDTQYF
>medium-sized|-|TRBJ1-4|TRBV20-1
TGCAGTGCTAGAGTGTACGCTCCTAATGAAAAACTGTTTTTT
CSARVYAPNEKLFF
>few|-|TRBJ2-7|TRBV11-2
TGTGCCAGCAGCTTAGAGCTTAGGCACGAGCAGTACTTC
CASSLELRHEQYF
>few|-|TRBJ2-1|TRBV9
TGTGCCAGCAGCCCCTACCAGAGCTACAATGAGCAGTTCTTC
CASSPYQSYNEQFF
>once|TRBD1|TRBJ2-2|TRBV20-1
TGCAGTGCCCGAGACGACAGGGGCGCCGGGGAGCTGTTTTTC
CSARDDRGAGELFF
>many|TRBD2|TRBJ2-7|TRBV6-5
TGTGCCAGCAGTTACTCTCCGCCTAGCGGGAGCCGGGACGAGCAGTACTTC
CASSYSPPSGSRDEQYF
>medium-sized|-|TRBJ1-5|TRBV20-1
TGCAGTGCGCGAGCACTTAGCAATCAGCCCCAGCATTTT
CSARALSNQPQHF
>-|-|TRBJ1-3|TRBV6-1
TGTACCAGTAGTCCCCGGGGCTATGGAAACACCATATATTTT
CTSSPRGYGNTIYF
>-|-|TRBJ1-1|TRBV6-1
TGTGCCAGAGTGATGAACACTGAAGCTTTCTTT
CARVMNTEAFF
>many|TRBD2|TRBJ2-3|TRBV20-1
TGCAGTGCTAGGATTCCGGGACTAGCGGGATCGAGAGGGAGATCCTATAGCACAGATACGCAGTATTTT
CSARIPGLAGSRGRSYSTDTQYF